This TCR beta chain is from a study of shared clonotypes between healthy human individuals. Sequencing used immunoSEQ multiplex PCR; TCRdb keeps in-frame clones, though not all of them. Of more than 550,000 clones in the sample, approximately 72% were seen once. General study points: Non-shared clonotypes were found to have lower generation probabilities than the clonotypes that were shared by all four of the sorted-subset donors.

On this clone: The target antigen is unknown.

The source is a woman aged 25 to 39 in good health. The sample was memory CD4+ T cells sorted from blood. As to subset: CD45RA-negative fraction.

The CDR3, as DNA: TGTGCCAGCTCACCGCAATCAGGTACCTACAATGAGCAGTTCTTC. Protein: CASSPQSGTYNEQFF. The chain carries TRBV18 and TRBJ2-1; D is undetermined. The length of the CDR3 is 15 residues. Germline V gene data show CDR1 as KGHSH and CDR2 as LQKENI. V lost 3 bases, J lost 2 bases, and 11 bases lay in between.